This T cell receptor beta chain originates from a study of cytomegalovirus exposure and HLA in healthy donors. The study, taken as a whole, reports: The later analysis indicated that the majority of CMV-associated TCR beta chains appeared HLA-restricted. There were reportedly fewer N-insertions in an Asian-associated ancestry cluster than the roughly 670-donor mean, in a later analysis.

This clone was seen a single time. As yet, its antigen is unknown. At sampling all donors were nominally healthy, likely with unrecorded immune exposures. The study ran its PCR with 60 Vbeta and 13 Jbeta primers. The repertoire was sequenced with immunoSEQ multiplex PCR; TCRdb's copy has only in-frame clones and lacks some. The data contain roughly 75,000 clones, more than 65% of them seen just once; the ten biggest clones take up under 20%. The sequencing sample was made of PBMCs. The sequence was obtained from a man aged 65 to 79 in good health and CMV-seropositive.

The CDR3 DNA is TGTGCCAGCAGTCGATACAACCCCAAAGACTATGGCTACACCTTC. Translated, it gives CASSRYNPKDYGYTF. The chain is built from TRBV7-9 and TRBJ1-2, with D hard to call. Germline CDR1 is SEHNR and CDR2 is FQNEAQ (reference sequence). V lost 6 bases and J 3 bases, leaving 17 bases between the germline ends. The CDR3 is 15 amino acids.